The T cell receptor (beta chain) under discussion was sequenced for a study of identical twins. Study conclusions and caveats: Out-of-frame alpha sequences shared by twins were enriched for low generation probability.

This clonotype occurred many times. Antigen specificity is unknown. The V gene's germline CDR1 is KGHDR and CDR2 SFDVKD. CDR3 length equals 14 residues. The V segment lost 3 bases and the J segment 5 bases; nucleotides outside the gene matches: 1. Via MiXCR, TCRdb re-called the 5' RACE reads, giving one row per CDR3 protein. The data contain hundreds of thousands of distinct CDR3 sequences, over 9% of them singletons. These data also formed part of another study, on yellow fever vaccine responses in identical twins.

The chain couples TRBV24-1 to TRBJ2-1; 9 nucleotides agree with TRBD2. Sequencing was done on a sample of PBMCs. The TCR sequence derives from a woman under 30 in good health. CDR3 region: CATSDLAGNNEQFF. Here the CDR3 DNA reads TGTGCCACCAGTGATCTAGCGGGGAACAATGAGCAGTTCTTC.